Presented here are 20 T cell receptor beta chains from one specimen sequenced in a study of cytomegalovirus exposure and HLA in healthy donors. The PCR was carried out with 60 Vbeta primers and 13 Jbeta primers. This table comes from immunoSEQ multiplex PCR, and its TCRdb copy is limited to in-frame clones, with some not included. Among 140,000 or so clones listed, around three fifths were seen once. The sample was PBMCs. Receptors originate from a male donor in good health and CMV-seronegative.

The chain employs TRBV19 and TRBJ1-1, with D perhaps TRBD1 (5 bases). The V gene's germline CDR1 is LNHDA and CDR2 SQIVND (reference sequence). The CDR3 extends over 14 amino acids. Trimming took 1 base from V and 4 from J, leaving 10 bases between them. In DNA, the CDR3 is TGTGCCAGTAGTATAGGGGGGGGTGTCACTGAAGCTTTCTTT. Translated, it gives CASSIGGGVTEAFF.

The genes are TRBV5-1 and TRBJ1-1; 7 positions match TRBD1. CDR1 and CDR2 from the germline V gene are SGHRS and YFSETQ. The J segment lost 2 bases and the V segment lost 0 bases, leaving 7 bases of the junction unmatched. CDR3 length equals 16 residues. The CDR3, as DNA: TGCGCCAGCAGCTTGGCCTGGGGACAGTTAAACACTGAAGCTTTCTTT. Amino acids: CASSLAWGQLNTEAFF.

The table lists this clone with a few counts. V is TRBV7-8 and J is TRBJ1-5, with D hard to call. V lost 0 bases, J lost 11 bases, and 20 bases lay in between. Germline CDR1 SGHVS, CDR2 FQNEAQ. This CDR3 is built from 16 residues. This CDR3 reads CASSLALRPPTQAQHF. CDR3 coding DNA: TGTGCCAGCAGCTTAGCGCTAAGGCCCCCCACCCAGGCCCAGCATTTT.

The gene calls are TRBV6-1 and TRBJ1-5; D perhaps matches TRBD1 (6 bases). V was shortened by 4 bases and J by 3 bases, with 16 bases between the two germline ends. Germline loops: CDR1 MNHNS, CDR2 SASEGT. The CDR3 runs to 16 residues. DNA of the CDR3: TGTGCCAGCAGTGCCACAGGGAACAGGGACAATCAGCCCCAGCATTTT. Translation gives CASSATGNRDNQPQHF.

The CDR3 here is CASSPRGIDNGYTF. Written as DNA, the CDR3 is TGTGCCAGCAGCCCCCGGGGGATTGATAATGGCTACACCTTC. This chain links TRBV7-9 with TRBJ1-2; D might be TRBD1 (5 bases). The ends were cut back, 5 bases at V and 6 bases at J, with 16 bases in the middle. Germline CDR1 SEHNR, CDR2 FQNEAQ (reference sequence). CDR3 length: 14 amino acids.

This clone was seen more than once but under ten times. This chain uses TRBV13 with TRBJ2-7, with unresolved D. CDR3 length: 12 residues. Germline V gene sequence: CDR1 PRHDT, CDR2 FYEKMQ (reference sequence). Trimming removed 5 bases from V and 3 bases from J, with 8 bases in between. CDR3 sequence: CASSPPGYEQYF. The CDR3 bases are TGTGCCAGCAGCCCCCCGGGCTACGAGCAGTACTTC.

This chain links TRBV7-9 with TRBJ2-2; a possible D gene is TRBD1 (6 bases). This CDR3 is built from 13 residues. V was clipped by 2 bases and J by 5 bases, with 6 bases between them. The V gene's germline CDR1 is SEHNR and CDR2 FQNEAQ (reference sequence). The CDR3 here is CASSLRGTGELFF. CDR3 bases: TGTGCCAGCAGCTTAAGGGGGACCGGGGAGCTGTTTTTT.

This sequence joins TRBV7-3 and TRBJ1-2; 7 bases fit TRBD1. Trimming removed 5 bases from V and 6 bases from J; junction bases left unmatched: 9. The CDR3 extends over 14 amino acids. CDR1 SGHTA and CDR2 FQGTGA come from the germline V gene. The CDR3 DNA sequence: TGTGCCAGCAGCAAAGACAGGGAAGGGCATGGCTACACCTTC. This sequence encodes CASSKDREGHGYTF.

This clone was observed a few times. The chain joins TRBV18 to TRBJ1-2; the D gene is possibly TRBD1 (6 bases). The CDR3 is made up of 15 amino acids. V was cut by 2 bases and J by 4 bases, with 14 bases left in between. From germline, CDR1 is KGHSH and CDR2 LQKENI. The CDR3 is CASSPAVGAGYGYTF. The CDR3 nucleotides are TGTGCCAGCTCACCAGCTGTGGGGGCAGGCTATGGCTACACCTTC.

This clone appeared a few times. The V gene is TRBV27, the J gene TRBJ1-2; 11 bases are a match to TRBD1. From germline, CDR1 is MNHEY and CDR2 SMNVEV (reference sequence). V lost 3 bases to trimming and J lost 3 bases; unmatched junction nucleotides: 9. CDR3 length: 17 residues. The CDR3 reads CASSLTGQGGVDYGYTF. The CDR3 nucleotides are TGTGCCAGCAGTTTGACGGGACAGGGGGGCGTTGACTATGGCTACACCTTC.

The V call is TRBV7-2, the J call TRBJ2-7; possible D gene TRBD1, 6 bases. Germline assignment: CDR1 SGHTA and CDR2 FQGNSA. CDR3 size: 16 residues. Trimming removed 1 base at V and 5 bases at J, with 18 bases between. CDR3 protein: CASSLEGGANRDEQYF. The CDR3 DNA reads TGTGCCAGCAGCTTAGAAGGGGGAGCCAATCGGGACGAGCAGTACTTC.

This clone was counted between two and nine times. The chain recombines TRBV6-1 with TRBJ1-2; no definite D call. Looked up from germline, CDR1 is MNHNS and CDR2 is SASEGT. Trimming took 2 bases from V and 5 from J, leaving 6 bases between them. This CDR3 spans 12 amino acids. The CDR3 nucleotides read TGTGCCAGCAGTGAAAACCAGTATGGCTACACCTTC. The encoded protein is CASSENQYGYTF.

J is TRBJ2-2 and V is TRBV7-6, with 15 bases that match TRBD2. Germline V gene data show CDR1 as SGHVS and CDR2 as FNYEAQ. The J segment lost 4 bases and the V segment lost 5 bases, leaving 5 bases of the junction unmatched. CDR3 length: 17 amino acids. CDR3 sequence reads: CASSQGLAGGITGELFF. Here the CDR3 DNA reads TGTGCCAGCAGCCAGGGACTAGCGGGGGGAATCACCGGGGAGCTGTTTTTT.

CDR3 sequence (DNA): TGTGCCAGCTCACCACCGGTTAGGGACGCGGGAGGCTACACCTTC. It codes for CASSPPVRDAGGYTF. J is TRBJ1-2 and V is TRBV18, with TRBD1 as a possible D gene (5 bases). V was trimmed by 0 bases and J by 8 bases, leaving 16 bases between them. The CDR3 sequence is 15 residues long. The germline V gene encodes CDR1 KGHSH and CDR2 LQKENI. The full variable domain, in which reference TRBV18 and TRBJ1-2 provide the parts outside the CDR3, is NAGVMQNPRHLVRRRGQEARLRCSPMKGHSHVYWYRQLPEEGLKFMVYLQKENIIDESGMPKERFSAEFPKEGPSILRIQQVVRGDSAAYFCASSPPVRDAGGYTFGSGTRLTVV.

There are a few counts of this clone. The chain carries TRBV5-4 and TRBJ1-4; possible D gene TRBD1, 6 bases. V shed 4 bases and J shed 6 bases, with 19 bases lying between them. Germline lookup yields CDR1 SGHNT and CDR2 YYREEE (reference sequence). The CDR3 has 16 amino acids. The CDR3 DNA reads TGTGCCAGCAGCCAAGTATTAGGGGGAGGGGATGAAAAACTGTTTTTT. As protein: CASSQVLGGGDEKLFF.

This chain links TRBV5-1 with TRBJ2-3; D call uncertain. The germline V and J ends were trimmed by 0 bases and 2 bases, with 10 bases remaining between them. CDR1 is SGHRS and CDR2 is YFSETQ in the germline V gene. This CDR3 region has 15 residues. The CDR3 nucleotides read TGCGCCAGCAGCTTGGGTACTACCTACACAGATACGCAGTATTTT. Its protein is CASSLGTTYTDTQYF. The variable domain in full, completed from reference TRBV5-1 and TRBJ2-3, reads KAGVTQTPRYLIKTRGQQVTLSCSPISGHRSVSWYQQTPGQGLQFLFEYFSETQRNKGNFPGRFSGRQFSNSRSEMNVSTLELGDSALYLCASSLGTTYTDTQYFGPGTRLTVL.

A few counts support this clone. The chain links TRBV30 to TRBJ1-1; TRBD1 agrees at 8 bases. Per germline, CDR1 GTSNPN and CDR2 SVGIG (reference sequence). The CDR3 runs to 14 residues. With V trimmed by 0 bases and J by 6 bases, 6 bases remained unmatched. The CDR3 protein is CAWSVRTGTSEAFF. CDR3 DNA sequence: TGTGCCTGGAGTGTACGGACAGGGACTTCTGAAGCTTTCTTT.

The sample holds one count of this clone. The chain recombines TRBV7-2 with TRBJ2-7; 15 bases line up with TRBD2. Unmatched junction bases numbered 8, after V lost 5 bases and J lost 6 bases. Germline CDR1 SGHTA, CDR2 FQGNSA. The CDR3 contains 16 residues. CDR3 coding DNA: TGTGCCAGCAGCCCCGGACTAGCGGGGGGGCAAGGCGAGCAGTACTTC. Translated: CASSPGLAGGQGEQYF.

The chain links TRBV5-4 to TRBJ2-5; TRBD1 matches at 11 bases. The V gene end was trimmed by 3 bases and the J gene end by 5 bases; junction bases not matched to a gene: 18. The CDR3 sequence is 19 residues long. CDR1 is SGHNT, CDR2 YYREEE, per germline (reference sequence). CDR3 DNA sequence: TGTGCCAGCAGCTCAGAAGCCGGTGGACAGGGGGCCCCCAGGGAGACCCAGTACTTC. Its translation is CASSSEAGGQGAPRETQYF.

V and J are TRBV4-3 and TRBJ1-5, with 8 bases identical to TRBD1. The ends lost 3 bases at V and 7 bases at J; junction bases unmatched: 5. Germline V lookup: CDR1 LGHNA, CDR2 YSLEER. The CDR3 covers 14 residues. The CDR3 region has the DNA TGCGCCAGCAGCCAGGACAGGGCGCGGCAGCCCCAGCATTTT. Encoded protein: CASSQDRARQPQHF.